Described below is a single T cell receptor beta chain sequence and its context. The antigen is unknown. The record originates from a study of T cells expressing NK-cell markers. Study background: HCMV seropositivity characterized most of the eight sequenced donors, and seronegativity one.

Regarding the study as a whole: Clones of NKG2C+ T cells that had expanded were of unclear HCMV specificity. A handful of donors showed these clonotypes also leading the CD3+CD56-NKG2C+ fraction. In about six donors, dominant CD3+CD56+NKG2C+ clones formed about 1.0-7.5% of CD8+ cells.

TCRdb reprocessed the 5' RACE reads, with one entry per CDR3 protein and no DNA. The listing records about 550,000 distinct CDR3 sequences. The CDR3 has 15 amino acids. V gene TRBV12-3 or TRBV12-4 combines with J gene TRBJ2-2; TCRdb selects TRBD2, and the lack of DNA leaves this call unchecked. Sequenced input: blood T cells: a sorted CD56 or NKG2C T cell subset, CD4+ or CD8+ T cells, or bulk PBMC T cells (not recorded which). The clonotype originates from a man aged 18-30 years in good health. The CDR3 region is CASRGLRGLSGELFF.